This TCR beta chain originates from a study of shared clonotypes between healthy human individuals. Per the germline V gene, CDR1 is MNHEY and CDR2 is SVGAGI. The CDR3 is 15 amino acids. V was trimmed by 4 bases and J by 0 bases, leaving 12 bases between them. There were no recent acute infections or vaccinations among the donors, who were healthy HIV-negative adults. A CD45RA-negative memory subset and a CD45RA+ naive subset were separated from the CD4+ cells. The method was immunoSEQ multiplex PCR; TCRdb's version includes in-frame clones alone and lacks a portion of them. The table records 2 million to 2.5 million clones, more than 90% of them present only once.

The clonotype originates from a man between 18 and 35 years old in good health. The sequenced material came from naive CD4+ T cells sorted from blood. Sample subset: CD45RA+ positively selected. The chain has TRBV6-5 and TRBJ1-2; TRBD1 might be the D (5 bases). The CDR3 loop is CASSSGTGANYGYTF. The CDR3 DNA follows: TGTGCCAGCAGTTCGGGGACGGGAGCTAACTATGGCTACACCTTC.